This T cell receptor (beta chain) was found in a study of monozygotic twins with inflammatory bowel disease. Study findings and constraints: Between concordant and discordant twins, repertoire similarity failed to differ, a result that limited power may explain. Some repertoire variability may stem from patients' differing immunosuppressive treatments.

Notes on this clonotype: Its cognate antigen is unknown.

Per donor, over 2 ml of blood was collected and frozen. Whole blood, unsorted for T cells, was the source of total RNA. TCRdb processed the 5' RACE reads again and assigns one entry to each CDR3 protein, with no DNA. This listing includes roughly 200,000 distinct CDR3 sequences. The germline V gene encodes CDR1 DFQATT and CDR2 SNEGSKA (reference sequence). The CDR3 runs to 15 residues. Sample: blood. The chain recombines TRBV20-1 with TRBJ1-2; TCRdb designates TRBD1, a call that cannot be tested without DNA. This sequence was found in a human donor with ulcerative colitis or Crohn's disease, or a healthy co-twin of an affected twin (not recorded which). The CDR3 protein is CSASPLGQGMRSYTF.